The T cell receptor beta chain described here comes from a study of OX40 agonist ivuxolimab in advanced cancers. Looking at the study overall: Ivuxolimab was an agonistic, fully human IgG2 monoclonal antibody directed against OX40 (CD134), a costimulatory receptor. Intravenous ivuxolimab was administered to patients every 2 weeks at six dose levels: 0.01, 0.1, 0.3, 1.5, 3 and 10 mg/kg. Of the roughly 51 patients in dose escalation, some 20 had hepatocellular carcinoma, around 15 had melanoma, 9 had renal cell carcinoma and 9 had head and neck cancer. The dose-escalation cohort was about 83% male with a mean age of about 60 years, ranging from roughly 20 to 80. Prior anti-PD-1, anti-PD-L1 or anti-CTLA-4 therapy was permitted, and checkpoint inhibitors had been received by less than 45% of dose-escalation patients. Partial responses occurred in three dose-escalation patients: two with cutaneous melanoma and one with hepatocellular carcinoma. Peripheral TCRbeta sequencing was intended to test whether TCR sequence diversity was altered and clonal T-cell expansion was caused by ivuxolimab. The paper reports the monotherapy dose-escalation portion (N of about 50 patients) of the phase I ivuxolimab trial. The investigation overall reported the following: At doses of 0.1 to 3.0 mg/kg, clonal expansion of both CD4+ and CD8+ T cells in blood was seen between baseline and week 6. On average, CD8+ T cells showed more expanded clones than CD4+ T cells after ivuxolimab. The antigen specificity of the peripheral T cells that underwent clonal expansion was not determined. Low levels of normalized T-cell clonal expansion were also seen in some patients who did not respond. Partial responders in the 0.1-3.0 mg/kg groups had among the lowest normalized peripheral clonal expansion, especially among CD8+ T cells.

To sequence the TCRbeta CDR3 region, genomic DNA was isolated from the sorted cells. The immunoSEQ Assay was used for sequencing of TCRbeta CDR3 regions. Drawn from immuneACCESS, this table holds only the in-frame rearrangements with V and J called that TCRdb kept. Clones are partly lost; checked studies trace under half to an unresolved V gene and leave the rest unexplained. Present in this sample are about 20,000 clones, approximately 90% of which were seen just once. Of the sample, roughly 13% falls within the top ten clones. Cut back by 3 bases and 7 bases, the V and J ends lie 7 bases apart. The CDR3 sequence holds 12 residues, the cysteine and phenylalanine included. Only the CDR3 part of the read is kept: 36 bases, read in frame from the first base. From the germline V gene (reference sequence), CDR1 is MNHEY and CDR2 is SMNVEV. About this clone itself: Its antigen specificity is not known. Base qualities are not provided; no much larger clone lies one nucleotide away.

The trial excluded patients who had a history of autoimmune disease or who were on systemic immunosuppression. Peripheral blood for TCR sequencing was drawn from every dose cohort at baseline, at cycle 4 day 1 and at cycle 7 day 1. The samples were drawn from a first-in-human, open-label, multicenter phase I dose-escalation trial of ivuxolimab. The trial enrolled adults with locally advanced or metastatic head and neck squamous cell, hepatocellular, melanoma or renal cell carcinoma. Before TCR sequencing, CD4+ and CD8+ T cells were separately sorted from peripheral blood. The sequences come from CD4+ or CD8+ T cells sorted from blood, collected in a trial of the OX40 agonist ivuxolimab. This TCR was recovered from an adult with an advanced solid tumor such as melanoma, head and neck, liver or kidney cancer. This receptor chain uses TRBV27 and TRBJ2-1; the best D guess is TRBD2, with 6 bases matching. In nucleotide form, the sequence is TGTGCCAGCAGTTTCGGGGGTAATGAGCAGTTCTTC. Its protein product is CASSFGGNEQFF.